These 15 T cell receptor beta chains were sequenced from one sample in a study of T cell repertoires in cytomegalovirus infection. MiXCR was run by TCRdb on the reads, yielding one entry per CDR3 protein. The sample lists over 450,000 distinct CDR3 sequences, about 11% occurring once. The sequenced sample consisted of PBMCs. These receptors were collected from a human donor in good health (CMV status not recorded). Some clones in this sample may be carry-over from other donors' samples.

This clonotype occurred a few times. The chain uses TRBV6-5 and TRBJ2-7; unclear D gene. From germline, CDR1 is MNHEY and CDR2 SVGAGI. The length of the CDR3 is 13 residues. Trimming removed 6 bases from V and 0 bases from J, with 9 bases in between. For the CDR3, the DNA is TGTGCCAGCAGCGAATACCTCTCCTACGAGCAGTACTTC. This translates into CASSEYLSYEQYF.

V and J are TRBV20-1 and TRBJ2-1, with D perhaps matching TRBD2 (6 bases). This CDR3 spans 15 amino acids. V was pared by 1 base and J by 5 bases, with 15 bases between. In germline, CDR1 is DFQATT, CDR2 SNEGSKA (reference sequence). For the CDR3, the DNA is TGCAGTGCTAGAGGGGGAATAGCGGAGAACAATGAGCAGTTCTTC. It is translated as CSARGGIAENNEQFF.

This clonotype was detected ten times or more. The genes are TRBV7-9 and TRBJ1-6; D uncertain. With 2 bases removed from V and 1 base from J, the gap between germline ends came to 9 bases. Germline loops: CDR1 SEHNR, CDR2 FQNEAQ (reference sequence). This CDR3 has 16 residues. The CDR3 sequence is CASSLYPRSYNSPLHF. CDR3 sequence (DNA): TGTGCCAGCAGCTTATATCCGCGTTCCTATAATTCACCCCTCCACTTT. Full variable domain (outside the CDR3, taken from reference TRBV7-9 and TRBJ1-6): DTGVSQNPRHKITKRGQNVTFRCDPISEHNRLYWYRQTLGQGPEFLTYFQNEAQLEKSRLLSDRFSAERPKGSFSTLEIQRTEQGDSAMYLCASSLYPRSYNSPLHFGNGTRLTVT.

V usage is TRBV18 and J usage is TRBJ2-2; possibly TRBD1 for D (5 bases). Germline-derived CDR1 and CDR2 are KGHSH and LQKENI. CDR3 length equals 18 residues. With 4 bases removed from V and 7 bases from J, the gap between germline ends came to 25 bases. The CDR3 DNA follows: TGTGCCAGCTCACTATCCACAGGAAGGAATCAGGGCGGCGGGGAGCTGTTTTTT. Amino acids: CASSLSTGRNQGGGELFF.

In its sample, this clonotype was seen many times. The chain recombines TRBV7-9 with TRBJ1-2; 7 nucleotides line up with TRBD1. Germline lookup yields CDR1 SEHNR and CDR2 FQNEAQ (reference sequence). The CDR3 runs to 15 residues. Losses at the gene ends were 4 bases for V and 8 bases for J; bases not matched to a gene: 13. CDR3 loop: CASSSRQGGSGGYTF. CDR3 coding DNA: TGTGCCAGCAGCTCTCGACAGGGTGGGAGCGGAGGCTACACCTTC.

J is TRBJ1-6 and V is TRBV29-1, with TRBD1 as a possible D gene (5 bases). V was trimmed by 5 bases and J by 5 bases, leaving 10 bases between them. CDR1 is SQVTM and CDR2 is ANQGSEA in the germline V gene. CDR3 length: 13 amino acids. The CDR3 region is CSVRGTDNSPLHF. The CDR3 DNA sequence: TGCAGCGTTCGCGGGACGGATAATTCACCCCTCCACTTT.

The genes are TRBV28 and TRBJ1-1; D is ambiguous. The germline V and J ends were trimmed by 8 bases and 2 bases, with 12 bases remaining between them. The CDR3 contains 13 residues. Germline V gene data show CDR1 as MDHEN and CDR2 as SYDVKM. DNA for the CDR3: TGTGCCAGCGGCAACCGGCTAAACACTGAAGCTTTCTTT. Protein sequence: CASGNRLNTEAFF.

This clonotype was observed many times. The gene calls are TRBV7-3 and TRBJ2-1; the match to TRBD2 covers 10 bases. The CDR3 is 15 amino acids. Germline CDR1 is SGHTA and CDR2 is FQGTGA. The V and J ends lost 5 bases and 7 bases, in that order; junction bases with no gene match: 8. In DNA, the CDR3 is TGTGCCAGCAGCATAAGCGGGAGGGCCATGAATGAGCAGTTCTTC. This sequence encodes CASSISGRAMNEQFF.

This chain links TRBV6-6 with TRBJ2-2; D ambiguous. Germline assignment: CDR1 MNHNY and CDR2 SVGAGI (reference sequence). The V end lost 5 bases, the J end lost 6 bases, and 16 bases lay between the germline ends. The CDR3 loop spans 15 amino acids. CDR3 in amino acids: CASSPRFSDPGELFF. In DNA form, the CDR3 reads TGTGCCAGCAGTCCGCGGTTTTCGGATCCCGGGGAGCTGTTTTTT.

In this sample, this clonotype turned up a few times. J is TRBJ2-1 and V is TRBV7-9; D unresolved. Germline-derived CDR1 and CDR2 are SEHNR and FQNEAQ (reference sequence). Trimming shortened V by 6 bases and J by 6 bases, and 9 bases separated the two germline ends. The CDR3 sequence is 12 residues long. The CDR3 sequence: CASSQWINEQFF. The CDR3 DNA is TGTGCCAGCAGTCAGTGGATCAATGAGCAGTTCTTC.

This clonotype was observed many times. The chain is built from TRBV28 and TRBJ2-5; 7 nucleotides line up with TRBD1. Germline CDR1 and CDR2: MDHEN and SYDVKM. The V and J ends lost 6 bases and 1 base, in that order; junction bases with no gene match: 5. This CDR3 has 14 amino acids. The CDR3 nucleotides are TGTGCCAGCAGAAAACAGGGGACCCAAGAGACCCAGTACTTC. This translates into CASRKQGTQETQYF.

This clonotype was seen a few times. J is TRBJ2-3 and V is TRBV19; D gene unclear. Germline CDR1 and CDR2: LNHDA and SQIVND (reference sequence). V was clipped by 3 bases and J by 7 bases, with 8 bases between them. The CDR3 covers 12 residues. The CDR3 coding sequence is TGTGCCAGTAGTATTGGACGAAATACGCAGTATTTT. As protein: CASSIGRNTQYF.

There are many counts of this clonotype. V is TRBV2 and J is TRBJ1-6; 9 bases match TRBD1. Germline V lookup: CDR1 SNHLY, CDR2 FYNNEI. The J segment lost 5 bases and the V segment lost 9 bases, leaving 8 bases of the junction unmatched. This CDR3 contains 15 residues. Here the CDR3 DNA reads TGTGCCAGTGGACTGACAGGGGGAGATAATTCACCCCTCCACTTT. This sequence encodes CASGLTGGDNSPLHF.

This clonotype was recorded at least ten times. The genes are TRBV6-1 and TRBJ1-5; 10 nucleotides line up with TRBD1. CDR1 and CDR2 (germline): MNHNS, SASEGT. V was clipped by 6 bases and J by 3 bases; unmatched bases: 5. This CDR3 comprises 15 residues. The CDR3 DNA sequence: TGTGCCAGCAGGACAGACAGGGGGCACAATCAGCCCCAGCATTTT. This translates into CASRTDRGHNQPQHF.

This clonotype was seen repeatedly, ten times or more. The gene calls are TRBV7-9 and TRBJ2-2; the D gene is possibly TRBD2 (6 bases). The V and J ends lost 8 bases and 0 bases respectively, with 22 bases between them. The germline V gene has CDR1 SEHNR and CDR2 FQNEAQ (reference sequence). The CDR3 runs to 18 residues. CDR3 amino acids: CASLLEAAGLANTGELFF. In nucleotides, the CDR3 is TGTGCCAGCCTCTTGGAAGCAGCGGGTCTCGCGAACACCGGGGAGCTGTTTTTT. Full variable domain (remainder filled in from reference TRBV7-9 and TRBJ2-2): DTGVSQNPRHKITKRGQNVTFRCDPISEHNRLYWYRQTLGQGPEFLTYFQNEAQLEKSRLLSDRFSAERPKGSFSTLEIQRTEQGDSAMYLCASLLEAAGLANTGELFFGEGSRLTVL.